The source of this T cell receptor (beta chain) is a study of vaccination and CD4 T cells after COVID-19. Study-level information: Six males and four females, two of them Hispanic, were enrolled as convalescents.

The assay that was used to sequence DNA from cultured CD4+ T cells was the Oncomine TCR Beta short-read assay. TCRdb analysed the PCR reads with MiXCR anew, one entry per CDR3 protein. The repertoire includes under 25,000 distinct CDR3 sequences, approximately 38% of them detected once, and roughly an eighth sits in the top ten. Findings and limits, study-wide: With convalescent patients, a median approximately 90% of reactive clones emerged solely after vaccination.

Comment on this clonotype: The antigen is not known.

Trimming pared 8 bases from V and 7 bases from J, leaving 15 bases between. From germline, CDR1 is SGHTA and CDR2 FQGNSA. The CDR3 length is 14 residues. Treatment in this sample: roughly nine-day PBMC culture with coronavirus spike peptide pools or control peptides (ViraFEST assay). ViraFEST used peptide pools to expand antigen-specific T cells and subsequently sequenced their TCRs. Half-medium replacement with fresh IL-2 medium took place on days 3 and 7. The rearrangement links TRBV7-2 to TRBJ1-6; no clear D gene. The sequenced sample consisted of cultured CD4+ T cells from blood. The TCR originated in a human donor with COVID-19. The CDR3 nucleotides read TGTGCCAGCTGTGAGGCCAGCCGGAATTCACCCCTCCACTTT. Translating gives CASCEASRNSPLHF.